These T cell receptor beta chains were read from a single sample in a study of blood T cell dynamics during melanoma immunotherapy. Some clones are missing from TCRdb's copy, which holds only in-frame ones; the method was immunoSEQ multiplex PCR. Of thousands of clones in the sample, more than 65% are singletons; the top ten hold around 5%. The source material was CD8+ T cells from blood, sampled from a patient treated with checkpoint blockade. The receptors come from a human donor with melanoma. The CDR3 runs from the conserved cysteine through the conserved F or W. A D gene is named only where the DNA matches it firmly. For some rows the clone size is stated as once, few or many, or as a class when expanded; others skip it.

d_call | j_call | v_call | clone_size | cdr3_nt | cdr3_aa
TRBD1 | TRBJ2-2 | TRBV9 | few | TGTGCCAGCAGCTTGCACCGCAGACAGGGGAACACCGGGGAGCTGTTTTTT | CASSLHRRQGNTGELFF
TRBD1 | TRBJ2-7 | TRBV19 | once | TGTGCCAGTAGCCTTCGGACAGGGCGCCCCTACGAGCAGTACTTC | CASSLRTGRPYEQYF
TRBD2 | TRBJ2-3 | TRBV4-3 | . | TGCGCCAGCAGCCAAGAGCGATTAGCGGGAGATACGCAGTATTTT | CASSQERLAGDTQYF
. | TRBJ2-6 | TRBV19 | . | TGTGCCAGTAGTATAGAGTTCGCCGGGGCCAACGTCCTGACTTTC | CASSIEFAGANVLTF
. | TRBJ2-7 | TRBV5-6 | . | TGTGCCAGCAGCGCAGACAGGGACTTCACTTACGAGCAGTACTTC | CASSADRDFTYEQYF
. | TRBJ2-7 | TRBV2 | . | TGTGCTAGCTTCGGCGGAGACACCACCTACGAGCAGTACTTC | CASFGGDTTYEQYF
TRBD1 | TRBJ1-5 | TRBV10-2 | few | TGCGCCAGCAGTTGGACAGGGGGACAGCCCCAGCATTTT | CASSWTGGQPQHF
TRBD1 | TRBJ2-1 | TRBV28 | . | TGTGCCAGTAAGGACTTGGGACAGCAGAATGAGCAGTTCTTC | CASKDLGQQNEQFF
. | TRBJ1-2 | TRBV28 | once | TGTGCCAGCAGTTTCGGGGGTCAGGGGCGAGGGGACTATGGCTACACCTTC | CASSFGGQGRGDYGYTF
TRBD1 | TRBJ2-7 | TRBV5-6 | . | TGTGCCAGCAGTGGACAGGGATTTTCCTACGAGCAGTACTTC | CASSGQGFSYEQYF
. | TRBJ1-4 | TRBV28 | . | TGTGCCAGCAGTCCCTTGGGGGTAGGCGAAAAACTGTTTTTT | CASSPLGVGEKLFF
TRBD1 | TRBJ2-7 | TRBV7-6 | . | TGTGCCAGCAGCCCTGGACAGGGGGCCTACGAGCAGTACTTC | CASSPGQGAYEQYF
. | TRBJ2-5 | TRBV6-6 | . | TGTGCCAGCAGTTACGACAGTTACCAAGAGACCCAGTACTTC | CASSYDSYQETQYF
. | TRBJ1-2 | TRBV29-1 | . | TGCAGCGTTGACTTTTCGGGGGACTATGGCTACACCTTC | CSVDFSGDYGYTF
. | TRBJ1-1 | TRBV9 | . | TGTGCCAGCAGCGTAGTTTGGGGGGGAACTGAAGCTTTCTTT | CASSVVWGGTEAFF
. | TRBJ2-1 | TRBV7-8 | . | TGTGCCAGCAGCACTTACAATGAGCAGTTCTTC | CASSTYNEQFF
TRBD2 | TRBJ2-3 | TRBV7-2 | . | TGTGCCAGCAGCTTTAGGATTGGACCCGGACTAGCTGAGACTGATACGCAGTATTTT | CASSFRIGPGLAETDTQYF
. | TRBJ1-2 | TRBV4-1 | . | TGCGCCAGCAGCCAAGAAGGGTTGAATACAGGACCGAGGTTC | CASSQEGLNTGPRF
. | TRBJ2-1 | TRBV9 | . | TGTGCCAGCAGCGTAGATCCAGCCCTGGAGCAGTTCTTC | CASSVDPALEQFF
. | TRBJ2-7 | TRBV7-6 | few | TGTGCCAGCAGCCCGGACAGGGAGGGCTACGAGCAGTACTTC | CASSPDREGYEQYF
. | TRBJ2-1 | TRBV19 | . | TGTGCCAGTAGTATAGACGGGTACAATGAGCAGTTCTTC | CASSIDGYNEQFF
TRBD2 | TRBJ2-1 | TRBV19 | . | TGTGCCAGTAGTATCTTGGCGGGAGGGCCCGGTGAGCAGTTCTTC | CASSILAGGPGEQFF
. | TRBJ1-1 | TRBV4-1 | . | TGCGCCAGCAGCCAAGATATTCCGGGCAGCCAGAACACTGAAGCTTTCTTT | CASSQDIPGSQNTEAFF
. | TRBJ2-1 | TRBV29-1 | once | TGCAGCGTTCGTTTTGCAGGGTTACTCAATGAGCAGTTCTTC | CSVRFAGLLNEQFF